The present T cell receptor beta chain was sequenced within a study of T cell responses to AZD1222 COVID-19 vaccine. Study observations and caveats: Vaccine-related CD4 TCRs covered spike, predominating at 160-218 and 743-854. Just a handful of AZD1222 recipients were seropositive at baseline. Nearly half of the spike-specific TCRs reportedly recognize variant regions that carry no mutations. Repertoires were collected only later (after the peak T cell response had occurred).

Turning to this clone: Its antigen is currently unknown.

Assay used: immunoSEQ multiplex PCR; TCRdb lists only in-frame clones, some missing. This table holds hundreds of thousands of clones, roughly 91% found once. The CDR3 extends over 16 amino acids. Germline CDR1 is MDHEN and CDR2 is SYDVKM. Germline trimming cut 6 bases from V and 2 bases from J; bases unmatched to any gene: 9. The origin of this receptor is an adult in good health. The rearrangement links TRBV28 to TRBJ2-2, with 7 bases lining up with TRBD1. Sequences were derived from peripheral blood, sampled on day 0 of MenACWY control vaccination. CDR3 DNA: TGTGCCAGCAGACTGACCGGGACAGCTAACACCGGGGAGCTGTTTTTT. Protein product: CASRLTGTANTGELFF.